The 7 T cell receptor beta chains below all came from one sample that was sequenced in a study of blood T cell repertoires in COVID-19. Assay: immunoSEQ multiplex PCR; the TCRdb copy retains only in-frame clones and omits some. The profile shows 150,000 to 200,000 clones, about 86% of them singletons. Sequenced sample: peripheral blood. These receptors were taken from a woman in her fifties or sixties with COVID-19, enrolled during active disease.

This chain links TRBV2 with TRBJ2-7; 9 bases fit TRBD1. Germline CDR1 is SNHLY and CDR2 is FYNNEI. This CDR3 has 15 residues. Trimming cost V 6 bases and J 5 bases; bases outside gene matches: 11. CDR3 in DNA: TGTGCCAGCAGACTCACCGGGACAGGGTTCAACGAGCAGTACTTC. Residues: CASRLTGTGFNEQYF.

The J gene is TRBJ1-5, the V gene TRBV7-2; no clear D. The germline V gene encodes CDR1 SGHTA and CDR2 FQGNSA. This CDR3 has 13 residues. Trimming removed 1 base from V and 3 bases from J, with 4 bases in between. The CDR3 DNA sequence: TGTGCCAGCAGCTTAGAGCCCAATCAGCCCCAGCATTTT. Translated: CASSLEPNQPQHF.

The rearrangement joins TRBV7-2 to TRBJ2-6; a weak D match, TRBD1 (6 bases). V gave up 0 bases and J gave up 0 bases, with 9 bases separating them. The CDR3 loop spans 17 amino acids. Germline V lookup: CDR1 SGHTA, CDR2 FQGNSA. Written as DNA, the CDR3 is TGTGCCAGCAGCTTAGCAAGGGGACACTCTGGGGCCAACGTCCTGACTTTC. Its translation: CASSLARGHSGANVLTF.

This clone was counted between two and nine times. CDR3 amino acids: CATSDSSFSGRSWYEQFF. The DNA of the CDR3 is TGTGCCACCAGTGATTCATCCTTTAGCGGGAGGTCTTGGTATGAGCAGTTCTTC. The genes are TRBV24-1 and TRBJ2-1, with 10 nucleotides matching TRBD2. Germline V gene sequence: CDR1 KGHDR, CDR2 SFDVKD. The CDR3 runs 18 residues. Trimming took 2 bases from V and 8 from J; bases not matched to a gene: 14.

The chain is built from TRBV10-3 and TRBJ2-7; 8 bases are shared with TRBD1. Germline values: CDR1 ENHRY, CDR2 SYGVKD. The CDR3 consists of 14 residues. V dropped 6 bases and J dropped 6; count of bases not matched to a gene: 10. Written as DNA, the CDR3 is TGTGCCATCAGAAAGACAGGGGATGGGGGCGAGCAGTACTTC. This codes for CAIRKTGDGGEQYF.

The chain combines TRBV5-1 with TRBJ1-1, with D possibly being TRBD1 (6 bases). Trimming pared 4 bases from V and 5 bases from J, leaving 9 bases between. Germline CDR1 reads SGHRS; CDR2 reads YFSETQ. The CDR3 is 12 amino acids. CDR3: CASSKQGTEAFF. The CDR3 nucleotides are TGCGCCAGCAGCAAACAGGGAACTGAAGCTTTCTTT.

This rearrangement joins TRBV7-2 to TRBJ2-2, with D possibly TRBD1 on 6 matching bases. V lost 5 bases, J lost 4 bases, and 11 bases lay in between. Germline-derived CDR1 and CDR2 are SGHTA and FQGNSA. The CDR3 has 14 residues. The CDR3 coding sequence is TGTGCCAGCAGCCAGACAGGAACCACCGGGGAGCTGTTTTTT. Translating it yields CASSQTGTTGELFF. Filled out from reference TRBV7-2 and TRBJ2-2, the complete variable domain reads GAGVSQSPSNKVTEKGKDVELRCDPISGHTALYWYRQSLGQGLEFLIYFQGNSAPDKSGLPSDRFSAERTGGSVSTLTIQRTQQEDSAVYLCASSQTGTTGELFFGEGSRLTVL.